The source of this TCR beta chain is a study of HIV-infected children after antiretroviral therapy interruption. This CDR3 comprises 14 residues. Germline-derived CDR1 and CDR2 are LGHNA and YSLEER. The V end lost 5 bases, the J end lost 5 bases, and 15 bases lay between the germline ends. Treatment specified: PENTA 11 planned treatment interruption arm or continuous ART arm. Unique molecular identifiers were included in an RNA-based 3' RACE TCR library. TCRdb redid the calling of the 3' RACE reads with MiXCR, one entry per CDR3 protein. Of tens of thousands of distinct CDR3 sequences listed, roughly 4% were seen once; the top ten hold about 0.7%.

The receptor comes from a pool of human donors with HIV. The starting material was CD45RA+ CD4+ T cells from PBMCs, pooled from several time points, obtained from a donor given antiretroviral therapy, either interrupted or continuous. The subset: naive CD4+ CD45RA+ CD45RO- T cells. The chain uses TRBV4-3 and TRBJ1-1, with D uncertain. CDR3 amino acids: CASSLEGVRTEAFF. CDR3 bases: TGCGCCAGCAGCTTGGAGGGTGTGCGGACTGAAGCTTTCTTT.